One and the same sample provided the 23 T cell receptor beta chains below, sequenced in a study of blood T cells in healthy people across ages. A J-beta primer mix and a sample-barcoded 5' primer were used in a second PCR of roughly 6 to 11 cycles. One entry per CDR3 protein, called by TCRdb with MiXCR from the 5' RACE reads. The repertoire holds 850,000 to 1,100,000 distinct CDR3 sequences, roughly two fifths seen once, with around 12% in the top ten. Sequences were obtained from blood. Receptors were obtained from a man in his late teens or twenties in good health.

This clonotype has a count of ten or more. The gene calls are TRBV6-5 and TRBJ1-2; perhaps TRBD1 as D (6 bases). CDR1 MNHEY and CDR2 SVGAGI come from the germline V gene. Trimming removed 0 bases from V and 0 bases from J, with 8 bases in between. The CDR3 totals 15 residues. CDR3 sequence (DNA): TGTGCCAGCAGTTACTCAGGACAGACTAACTATGGCTACACCTTC. Translating gives CASSYSGQTNYGYTF.

The V gene is TRBV2, the J gene TRBJ1-5; maybe TRBD1 (6 bases). Germline V CDR1 and CDR2: SNHLY, FYNNEI. The CDR3 totals 12 residues. The V end lost 7 bases, the J end lost 5 bases, and 9 bases lay between the germline ends. This chain's CDR3 is CASTDRYQPQHF. The CDR3 coding sequence is TGTGCCAGCACCGACAGGTATCAGCCCCAGCATTTT.

The J gene is TRBJ2-2, the V gene TRBV13, with unresolved D. V dropped 4 bases and J dropped 0 bases, with 21 bases sitting between them. Germline loops: CDR1 PRHDT, CDR2 FYEKMQ (reference sequence). The CDR3 is 19 residues long. The CDR3 DNA is TGTGCCAGCAGCTGGTTTGAACCTCGGCGGATTTCGAACACCGGGGAGCTGTTTTTT. It is translated as CASSWFEPRRISNTGELFF.

This clonotype was seen more than once but under ten times. V gene TRBV24-1 combines with J gene TRBJ2-7, with D tentatively TRBD1 (6 bases). Germline assignment: CDR1 KGHDR and CDR2 SFDVKD. V lost 2 bases and J lost 7, with 17 bases in between. CDR3 length: 15 residues. DNA for the CDR3: TGTGCCACCAGTGATTCAAGGACAGTATACAATGAGCAGTACTTC. Translating it yields CATSDSRTVYNEQYF.

This clonotype occurred a few times. The gene calls are TRBV12-3 or TRBV12-4 and TRBJ1-4; D call uncertain. Trimming pared 3 bases from V and 13 bases from J, leaving 12 bases between. The CDR3 runs 12 residues. The DNA for the CDR3 is TGTGCCAGCAGTTTGGCGGACCTTATACTGTTTTTT. Translation: CASSLADLILFF.

This clonotype has only a few counts. This chain links TRBV7-2 with TRBJ2-7, with D possibly matching TRBD1 (7 bases). Germline values: CDR1 SGHTA, CDR2 FQGNSA. The germline V and J ends were trimmed by 5 bases and 0 bases, with 20 bases remaining between them. CDR3 size: 17 residues. The CDR3 sequence is CASSPIRGGGDSYEQYF. DNA for the CDR3: TGTGCCAGCAGCCCGATAAGAGGGGGCGGGGACTCCTACGAGCAGTACTTC.

In its sample, this clonotype was seen a few times. The V gene is TRBV2, the J gene TRBJ2-3; 7 bases line up with TRBD1. V gave up 5 bases and J gave up 0 bases; unmatched junction bases: 8. The CDR3 loop spans 16 amino acids. CDR1 and CDR2 from the germline V gene are SNHLY and FYNNEI. The CDR3 reads CASSSDQGDSTDTQYF. CDR3 DNA sequence: TGTGCCAGCAGTTCGGACCAGGGGGATAGCACAGATACGCAGTATTTT. Full variable domain (outside the CDR3, taken from reference TRBV2 and TRBJ2-3): EPEVTQTPSHQVTQMGQEVILRCVPISNHLYFYWYRQILGQKVEFLVSFYNNEISEKSEIFDDQFSVERPDGSNFTLKIRSTKLEDSAMYFCASSSDQGDSTDTQYFGPGTRLTVL.

This chain connects TRBV12-3 or TRBV12-4 to TRBJ1-5; a weak D match, TRBD1 (6 bases). This CDR3 has 17 residues. Trimming removed 3 bases from V and 1 base from J, with 16 bases in between. The CDR3 bases are TGTGCCAGCAGTTTTCGGGGGGCCTCAAACAGCAATCAGCCCCAGCATTTT. This sequence encodes CASSFRGASNSNQPQHF.

CDR3 nucleotide sequence: TGTGCCAGCAGGTCACCCTCCGGGACCCACACAGATACGCAGTATTTT. This encodes CASRSPSGTHTDTQYF. The gene calls are TRBV28 and TRBJ2-3; TRBD1 or TRBD2 may be the D gene (5 bases each). This CDR3 is 16 amino acids long. Germline V gene sequence: CDR1 MDHEN, CDR2 SYDVKM. V lost 6 bases to trimming and J lost 2 bases, with 18 bases between them.

The gene calls are TRBV20-1 and TRBJ2-5; D is unclear. The J call may be mistaken, given a closer DNA end match to TRBJ2-7. The CDR3 contains 11 residues. CDR1 is DFQATT, CDR2 SNEGSKA, per germline (reference sequence). The CDR3: CSARDTAEQYF. CDR3 in DNA: TGCAGTGCTAGAGATACTGCCGAGCAGTACTTC.

The CDR3 nucleotides read TGTGCCAGCAGCGTATCCGGGACAGCACTTTACACCGGGGAGCTGTTTTTT. Residues: CASSVSGTALYTGELFF. The chain has TRBV9 and TRBJ2-2, with 7 bases aligning to TRBD1. This CDR3 has 17 amino acids. V was pared by 1 base and J by 3 bases, with 9 bases of the junction left unmatched. Germline CDR1 and CDR2: SGDLS and YYNGEE.

The rearrangement joins TRBV20-1 to TRBJ2-7; 7 nucleotides agree with TRBD1. Germline lookup yields CDR1 DFQATT and CDR2 SNEGSKA (reference sequence). V lost 6 bases, J lost 2 bases, and 10 bases stayed unmatched. The CDR3 has 14 residues. This chain's CDR3 is CSARKGAAPYEQYF. The CDR3 nucleotides are TGCAGTGCCCGAAAGGGGGCGGCTCCCTACGAGCAGTACTTC.

The sample holds a few counts of this clonotype. The chain is built from TRBV20-1 and TRBJ1-1; D is uncertain. Germline CDR1 is DFQATT and CDR2 is SNEGSKA (reference sequence). With 2 bases removed from V and 6 bases from J, the gap between germline ends came to 7 bases. The CDR3 covers 11 residues. CDR3 DNA sequence: TGCAGTGCTAGACGAGGGTCTGAAGCTTTCTTT. Residues: CSARRGSEAFF.

This clonotype has only a few counts. The chain is built from TRBV20-1 and TRBJ1-6; TRBD1 is a possible D gene (5 bases). The germline V and J ends were trimmed by 6 bases and 7 bases, with 13 bases remaining between them. The CDR3 length is 13 residues. CDR1 DFQATT and CDR2 SNEGSKA come from the germline V gene (reference sequence). DNA of the CDR3: TGCAGTGCCACCGGGACGGGAAATTCACCCCTCCACTTT. It translates to CSATGTGNSPLHF.

As concerns this clonotype: A read error may produce the germline difference seen at one junction end. The rearrangement links TRBV2 to TRBJ2-1; 12 positions agree with TRBD1. From germline, CDR1 is SNHLY and CDR2 FYNNEI. The CDR3 covers 14 residues. The CDR3 protein is CVSGDRGQRNEQFF. The CDR3 DNA reads TGTGTCAGCGGGGACAGGGGGCAGCGCAATGAGCAGTTCTTC.

V usage is TRBV25-1 and J usage is TRBJ1-1; TRBD1 matches at 8 bases. This CDR3 is built from 15 residues. Trimming at V came to 2 bases and at J to 6 bases, leaving 8 bases not matched to a gene. CDR1 and CDR2 (germline): MGHDK, SYGVNS. CDR3 coding DNA: TGTGCCAGCAGTGAAACAGGGGGGGTTTTATCTGAAGCTTTCTTT. Protein sequence: CASSETGGVLSEAFF.

The chain uses TRBV6-1 and TRBJ1-6; D may be TRBD1 (5 bases). The V end lost 6 bases, the J end lost 3 bases, and 12 bases lay between the germline ends. Germline CDR1 is MNHNS and CDR2 is SASEGT. This CDR3 comprises 15 residues. The CDR3 reads CASRETGLYNSPLHF. DNA for the CDR3: TGTGCCAGCAGGGAAACAGGCCTCTATAATTCACCCCTCCACTTT.

The chain combines TRBV6-6 with TRBJ2-7, with 11 bases aligning to TRBD1. V was pared by 5 bases and J by 3 bases, with 9 bases of the junction left unmatched. Germline values: CDR1 MNHNY, CDR2 SVGAGI (reference sequence). This CDR3 comprises 16 residues. The CDR3 region has the DNA TGTGCCAGCAGTCCCGGACAGGGGGCGCTCGGCTACGAGCAGTACTTC. Amino acids: CASSPGQGALGYEQYF.

The CDR3 sequence: CSAGDRGREKLFF. CDR3 bases: TGCAGTGCTGGGGACAGGGGGCGCGAAAAACTGTTTTTT. The V call is TRBV20-1, the J call TRBJ1-4; 12 bases are a match to TRBD1. CDR1 and CDR2 from the germline V gene are DFQATT and SNEGSKA (reference sequence). The J segment lost 8 bases and the V segment lost 5 bases, leaving 3 bases of the junction unmatched. The length of the CDR3 is 13 residues.

The chain's CDR3 is CASSLPKGADNEKLFF. DNA of the CDR3: TGTGCCAGCAGTTTACCGAAGGGGGCAGATAATGAAAAACTGTTTTTT. The V and J genes are TRBV27 and TRBJ1-4, with 7 bases matching TRBD1. The trim removed 2 bases at V and 4 bases at J, leaving 7 bases unmatched. Germline V lookup: CDR1 MNHEY, CDR2 SMNVEV (reference sequence). CDR3 length equals 16 residues.

The chain uses TRBV20-1 and TRBJ1-2, with 7 bases aligning to TRBD1. The germline gives CDR1 DFQATT, CDR2 SNEGSKA (reference sequence). CDR3 length: 12 amino acids. Germline trimming cut 4 bases from V and 3 bases from J; bases unmatched to any gene: 2. This CDR3 is CSAITGDYGYTF. The CDR3 nucleotides read TGCAGTGCTATTACAGGGGACTATGGCTACACCTTC.

This clonotype came up a few times. The CDR3 region is CSARGDRLHQPQHF. DNA of the CDR3: TGCAGTGCTAGGGGAGACAGGCTACATCAGCCCCAGCATTTT. V and J are TRBV20-1 and TRBJ1-5, with D maybe TRBD1 (6 bases). The V gene's germline CDR1 is DFQATT and CDR2 SNEGSKA (reference sequence). This CDR3 spans 14 amino acids. V was clipped by 3 bases and J by 5 bases, with 14 bases between them.

The genes are TRBV15 and TRBJ1-4; possibly TRBD1 for D (5 bases). Deletions cut 0 bases from V and 4 bases from J, with 15 bases between. Germline CDR1 is LNHNV and CDR2 is YYDKDF (reference sequence). The length of the CDR3 is 17 residues. CDR3 DNA: TGTGCCACCAGCAGAGACAGAGGGGCCAGCCTTAATGAAAAACTGTTTTTT. Translating it yields CATSRDRGASLNEKLFF. Variable domain in full (rest from reference TRBV15 and TRBJ1-4): DAMVIQNPRYQVTQFGKPVTLSCSQTLNHNVMYWYQQKSSQAPKLLFHYYDKDFNNEADTPDNFQSRRPNTSFCFLDIRSPGLGDTAMYLCATSRDRGASLNEKLFFGSGTQLSVL.